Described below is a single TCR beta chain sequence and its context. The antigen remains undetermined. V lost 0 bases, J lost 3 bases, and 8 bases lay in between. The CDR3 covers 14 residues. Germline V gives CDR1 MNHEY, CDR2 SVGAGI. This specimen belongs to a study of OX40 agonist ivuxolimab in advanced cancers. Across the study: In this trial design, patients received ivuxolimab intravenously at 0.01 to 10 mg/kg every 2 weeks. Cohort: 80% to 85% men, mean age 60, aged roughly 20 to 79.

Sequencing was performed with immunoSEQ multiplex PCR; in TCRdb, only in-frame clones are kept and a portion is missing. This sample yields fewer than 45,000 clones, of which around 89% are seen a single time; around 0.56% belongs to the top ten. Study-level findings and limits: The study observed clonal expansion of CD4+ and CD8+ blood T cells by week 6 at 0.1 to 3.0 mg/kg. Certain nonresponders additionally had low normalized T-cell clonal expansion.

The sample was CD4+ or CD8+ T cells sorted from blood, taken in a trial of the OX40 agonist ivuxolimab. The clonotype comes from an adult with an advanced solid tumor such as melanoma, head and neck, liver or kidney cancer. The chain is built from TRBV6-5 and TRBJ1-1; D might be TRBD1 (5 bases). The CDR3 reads CASSYSGRDTEAFF. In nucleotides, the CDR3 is TGTGCCAGCAGTTACTCGGGGCGAGACACTGAAGCTTTCTTT.